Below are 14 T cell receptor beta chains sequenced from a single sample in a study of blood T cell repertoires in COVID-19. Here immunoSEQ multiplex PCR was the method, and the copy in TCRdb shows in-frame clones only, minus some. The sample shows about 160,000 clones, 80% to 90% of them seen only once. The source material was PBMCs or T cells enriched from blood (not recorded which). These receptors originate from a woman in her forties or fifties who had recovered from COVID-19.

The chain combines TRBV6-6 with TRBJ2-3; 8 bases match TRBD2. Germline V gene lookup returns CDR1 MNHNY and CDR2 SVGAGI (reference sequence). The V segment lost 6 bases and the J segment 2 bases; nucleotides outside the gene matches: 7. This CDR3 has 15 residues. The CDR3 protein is CASRPSGFPTDTQYF. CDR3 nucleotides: TGTGCCAGCAGGCCTAGCGGGTTTCCCACAGATACGCAGTATTTT.

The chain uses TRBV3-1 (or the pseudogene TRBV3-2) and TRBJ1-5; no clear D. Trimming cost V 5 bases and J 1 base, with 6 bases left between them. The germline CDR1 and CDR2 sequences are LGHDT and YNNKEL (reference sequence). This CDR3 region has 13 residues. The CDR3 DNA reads TGTGCCAGCAGCGTTTCAAGCAATCAGCCCCAGCATTTT. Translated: CASSVSSNQPQHF.

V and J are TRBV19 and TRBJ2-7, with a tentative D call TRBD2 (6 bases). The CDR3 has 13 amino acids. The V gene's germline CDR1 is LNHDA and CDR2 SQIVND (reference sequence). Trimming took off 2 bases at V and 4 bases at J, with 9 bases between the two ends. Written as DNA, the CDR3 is TGTGCCAGTAGTATATGGGCGGGGTACGAGCAGTACTTC. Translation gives CASSIWAGYEQYF. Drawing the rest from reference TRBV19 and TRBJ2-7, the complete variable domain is DGGITQSPKYLFRKEGQNVTLSCEQNLNHDAMYWYRQDPGQGLRLIYYSQIVNDFQKGDIAEGYSVSREKKESFPLTVTSAQKNPTAFYLCASSIWAGYEQYFGPGTRLTVT.

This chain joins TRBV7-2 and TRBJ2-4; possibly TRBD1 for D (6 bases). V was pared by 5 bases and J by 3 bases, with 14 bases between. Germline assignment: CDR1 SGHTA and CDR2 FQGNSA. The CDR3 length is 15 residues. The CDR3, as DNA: TGTGCCAGCAGCCCCCGACAGGAAGGCAAAAACATTCAGTACTTC. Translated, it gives CASSPRQEGKNIQYF.

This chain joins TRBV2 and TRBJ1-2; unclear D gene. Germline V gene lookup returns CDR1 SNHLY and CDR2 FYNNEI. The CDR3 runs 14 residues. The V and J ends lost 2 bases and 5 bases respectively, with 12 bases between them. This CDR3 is CASSESPGRYGYTF. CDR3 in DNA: TGTGCCAGCAGTGAATCCCCAGGAAGGTATGGCTACACCTTC.

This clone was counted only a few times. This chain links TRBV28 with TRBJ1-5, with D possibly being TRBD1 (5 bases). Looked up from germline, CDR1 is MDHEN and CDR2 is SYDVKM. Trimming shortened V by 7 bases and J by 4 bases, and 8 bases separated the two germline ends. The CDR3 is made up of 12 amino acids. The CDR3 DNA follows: TGTGCCAGCAAGCCAGGGAATCAGCCCCAGCATTTT. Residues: CASKPGNQPQHF.

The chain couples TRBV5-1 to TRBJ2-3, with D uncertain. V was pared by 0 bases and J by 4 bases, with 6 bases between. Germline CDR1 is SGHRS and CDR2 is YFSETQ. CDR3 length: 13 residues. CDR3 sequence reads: CASSLEISDTQYF. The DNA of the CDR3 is TGCGCCAGCAGCTTGGAAATATCAGATACGCAGTATTTT.

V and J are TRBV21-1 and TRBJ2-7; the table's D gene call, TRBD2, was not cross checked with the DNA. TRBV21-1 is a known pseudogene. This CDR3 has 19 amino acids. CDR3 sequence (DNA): TGTGCCAGCATCTCGAGGACTAGCGGGAGGCACTCGCGATTCTACGAGCAGTACTTC. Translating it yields CASISRTSGRHSRFYEQYF.

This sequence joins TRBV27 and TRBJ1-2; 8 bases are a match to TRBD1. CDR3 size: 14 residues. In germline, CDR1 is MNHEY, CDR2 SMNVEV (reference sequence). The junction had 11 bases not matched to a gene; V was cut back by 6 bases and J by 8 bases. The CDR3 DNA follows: TGTGCCAGCAGCCGTACAGGGGGGGATGGGGGCTACACCTTC. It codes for CASSRTGGDGGYTF.

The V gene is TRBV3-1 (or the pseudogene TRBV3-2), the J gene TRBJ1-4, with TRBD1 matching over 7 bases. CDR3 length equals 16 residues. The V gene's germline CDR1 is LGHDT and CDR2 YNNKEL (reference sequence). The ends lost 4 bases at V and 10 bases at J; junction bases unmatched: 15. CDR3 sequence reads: CASSLDSTGTVRKLFF. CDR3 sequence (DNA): TGTGCCAGCAGCCTCGACTCGACAGGGACGGTGCGAAAACTGTTTTTT.

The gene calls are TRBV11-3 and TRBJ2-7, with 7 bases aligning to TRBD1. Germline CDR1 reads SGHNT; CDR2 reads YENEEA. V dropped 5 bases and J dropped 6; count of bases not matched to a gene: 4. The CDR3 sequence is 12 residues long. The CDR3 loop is CASSRTGFEQYF. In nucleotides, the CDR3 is TGTGCCAGCAGCAGGACAGGTTTCGAGCAGTACTTC.

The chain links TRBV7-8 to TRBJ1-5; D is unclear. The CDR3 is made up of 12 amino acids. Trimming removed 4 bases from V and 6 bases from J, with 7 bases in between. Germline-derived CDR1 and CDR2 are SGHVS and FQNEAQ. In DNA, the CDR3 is TGTGCCAGCAGCTCGGGGATTCAGCCCCAGCATTTT. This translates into CASSSGIQPQHF.

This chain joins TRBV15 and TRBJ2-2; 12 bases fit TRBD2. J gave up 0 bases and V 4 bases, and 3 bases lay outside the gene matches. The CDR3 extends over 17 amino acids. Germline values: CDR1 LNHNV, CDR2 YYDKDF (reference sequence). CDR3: CATSKASGRANTGELFF. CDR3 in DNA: TGTGCCACCAGCAAGGCTAGCGGGAGGGCGAACACCGGGGAGCTGTTTTTT.

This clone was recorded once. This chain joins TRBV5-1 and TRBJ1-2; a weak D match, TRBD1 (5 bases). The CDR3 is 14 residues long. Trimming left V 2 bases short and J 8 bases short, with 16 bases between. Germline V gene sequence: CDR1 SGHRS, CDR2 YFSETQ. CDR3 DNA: TGCGCCAGCAGCTTCGGACAATCCTTGGGGGGCTACACCTTC. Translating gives CASSFGQSLGGYTF.